A single sample is the source of the 18 T cell receptor beta chains below, sequenced in a study of control samples from healthy donors and cancer patients (dated by TCRdb to 2018 to 2021). To prepare the library, the immunoSEQ multiplex PCR assay was applied. TCRdb provides this immuneACCESS table in a form limited to in-frame rearrangements. Some clones are lacking; in checked studies, under half of them reflect an unresolved V gene, and why the rest are absent is not known. This sample is represented by some 120,000 clones; roughly 91% of them were singletons. About 1.5% of the sample rests with the top ten. Sequencing was carried out using PBMCs. All receptors come from a middle-aged man with head and neck cancer.

This clone showed up just once. The chain employs TRBV9 and TRBJ1-1; 9 bases align to TRBD1. CDR3 length equals 15 residues. Germline CDR1 SGDLS, CDR2 YYNGEE. J was trimmed by 7 bases and V by 4 bases; bases with no gene match: 11. CDR3 protein: CASSYDRGSFIEAFF. Written as DNA, the CDR3 is TGTGCCAGCAGCTACGACAGGGGGTCATTTATTGAAGCTTTCTTT.

The chain uses TRBV5-6 and TRBJ2-7; no firm D call. The CDR3 consists of 15 residues. CDR1 SGHDT and CDR2 YYEEEE come from the germline V gene. The V end lost 6 bases, the J end lost 2 bases, and 18 bases lay between the germline ends. The CDR3 loop is CASTLEGMVPYEQYF. DNA of the CDR3: TGTGCCAGCACCCTAGAAGGGATGGTGCCCTACGAGCAGTACTTC.

About this clone itself: This sample includes further DNA sequences coding for the same CDR3. CDR3 nucleotide sequence: TGTGCCAGCAGCCTAGGGAGCTCCTACGAGCAGTACTTC. Its translation is CASSLGSSYEQYF. The chain joins TRBV5-6 to TRBJ2-7; a weak D match, TRBD2 (5 bases). The germline gives CDR1 SGHDT, CDR2 YYEEEE. The CDR3 runs to 13 residues. The V end was cut by 4 bases, the J end by 0 bases, with 8 bases between.

This sequence joins TRBV30 and TRBJ2-5; D may match TRBD1 or TRBD2 (6 bases each). Germline V gene lookup returns CDR1 GTSNPN and CDR2 SVGIG (reference sequence). V lost 0 bases, J lost 3 bases, and 14 bases lay in between. The CDR3 extends over 15 amino acids. In DNA form, the CDR3 reads TGTGCCTGGAGTGTTCTATGGGGGGCGAAAGAGACCCAGTACTTC. Protein sequence: CAWSVLWGAKETQYF.

This clone was seen only once. The rearrangement links TRBV19 to TRBJ2-3; 7 bases are shared with TRBD1. The V and J ends lost 4 bases and 5 bases, in that order; junction bases with no gene match: 0. The CDR3 covers 12 residues. CDR1 is LNHDA, CDR2 SQIVND, per germline (reference sequence). The CDR3 sequence is CASSTGGDTQYF. The CDR3 DNA sequence: TGTGCCAGTAGTACAGGGGGAGATACGCAGTATTTT.

This clone was detected once. The J gene is TRBJ2-1, the V gene TRBV20-1; D ambiguous. Germline CDR1 DFQATT, CDR2 SNEGSKA (reference sequence). The V end lost 3 bases, the J end lost 0 bases, and 9 bases lay between the germline ends. The CDR3 totals 14 residues. In nucleotides, the CDR3 is TGCAGTGCTAGTTGGGTTAGCTCCTACAATGAGCAGTTCTTC. Translation gives CSASWVSSYNEQFF.

The chain recombines TRBV7-2 with TRBJ1-2, with D unresolved. Trimming took 1 base from V and 8 from J, leaving 14 bases between them. Germline CDR1 reads SGHTA; CDR2 reads FQGNSA. The CDR3 has 14 amino acids. The CDR3 here is CASSLDPPYRGYTF. The DNA of the CDR3 is TGTGCCAGCAGCTTAGATCCCCCGTACCGAGGCTACACCTTC.

This sequence joins TRBV6-5 and TRBJ2-3; 9 nucleotides line up with TRBD1. Trimming at V came to 0 bases and at J to 4 bases, leaving 2 bases not matched to a gene. This CDR3 comprises 15 residues. From germline, CDR1 is MNHEY and CDR2 SVGAGI. The CDR3 region has the DNA TGTGCCAGCAGTTACTCGAGACAGGGGGCAGATACGCAGTATTTT. Translating gives CASSYSRQGADTQYF.

V usage is TRBV6-6 and J usage is TRBJ2-7; 8 bases fit TRBD1. The CDR3 is 15 amino acids. The V gene end was trimmed by 3 bases and the J gene end by 3 bases; junction bases not matched to a gene: 7. CDR1 is MNHNY, CDR2 SVGAGI, per germline (reference sequence). This CDR3 is CASSYPPGQDYEQYF. DNA of the CDR3: TGTGCCAGCAGTTATCCACCGGGACAGGACTACGAGCAGTACTTC.

The genes are TRBV6-5 and TRBJ2-7; TRBD1 matches at 10 bases. The CDR3 loop spans 15 amino acids. Germline lookup yields CDR1 MNHEY and CDR2 SVGAGI. With V trimmed by 5 bases and J by 2 bases, 6 bases remained unmatched. The chain's CDR3 is CASSLLGTGAYEQYF. In DNA, the CDR3 is TGTGCCAGCAGTCTCCTAGGGACAGGGGCCTACGAGCAGTACTTC.

The rearrangement joins TRBV7-9 to TRBJ1-4; TRBD1 matches at 7 bases. Germline V gene sequence: CDR1 SEHNR, CDR2 FQNEAQ (reference sequence). CDR3 length: 15 amino acids. After removal of 1 base from V and 8 bases from J, the junction contained 7 bases not matched to a gene. The CDR3 nucleotides are TGTGCCAGCAGCTTAGTCAACAGGGGACGGGAAAAACTGTTTTTT. As protein: CASSLVNRGREKLFF.

The chain couples TRBV7-2 to TRBJ1-1; D call uncertain. Deletions cut 3 bases from V and 1 base from J, with 6 bases between. The CDR3 runs 13 residues. Per germline, CDR1 SGHTA and CDR2 FQGNSA. CDR3 in DNA: TGTGCCAGCAGCTTTCGGGGGAACACTGAAGCTTTCTTT. Translation: CASSFRGNTEAFF.

CDR3 DNA sequence: TGTGCCAGCAGTTCAGCGACTATGGCCTATGGCTACACCTTC. Its protein is CASSSATMAYGYTF. This chain connects TRBV6-6 to TRBJ1-2; no clear D. The length of the CDR3 is 14 residues. V lost 4 bases and J lost 4, with 13 bases in between. Germline lookup yields CDR1 MNHNY and CDR2 SVGAGI (reference sequence).

The chain uses TRBV6-5 and TRBJ1-4; TRBD1 matches at 9 bases. V trimming: 6 bases; J trimming: 8 bases; junction bases outside the gene matches: 10. The CDR3 is made up of 15 amino acids. CDR1 and CDR2 from the germline V gene are MNHEY and SVGAGI. This chain's CDR3 is CASRFTGTGNEKLFF. For the CDR3, the DNA is TGTGCCAGCAGATTTACCGGGACAGGGAACGAAAAACTGTTTTTT.

This chain links TRBV7-9 with TRBJ2-7; TRBD2 matches 12 bases. The junction had 11 bases not matched to a gene; V was cut back by 4 bases and J by 7 bases. This CDR3 is built from 16 residues. Germline V gene data show CDR1 as SEHNR and CDR2 as FQNEAQ (reference sequence). The CDR3 is CASSSPGLAGIGEQYF. As DNA, the CDR3 is TGTGCCAGCAGCTCCCCCGGACTAGCGGGGATTGGGGAGCAGTACTTC. Full variable domain (rest looked up from reference TRBV7-9 and TRBJ2-7): DTGVSQNPRHKITKRGQNVTFRCDPISEHNRLYWYRQTLGQGPEFLTYFQNEAQLEKSRLLSDRFSAERPKGSFSTLEIQRTEQGDSAMYLCASSSPGLAGIGEQYFGPGTRLTVT.

This clone was observed once. The V gene is TRBV27, the J gene TRBJ1-2; 7 nucleotides match TRBD1. The CDR3 sequence is 15 residues long. V gave up 4 bases and J gave up 4 bases; unmatched junction bases: 9. CDR1 is MNHEY, CDR2 SMNVEV, per germline (reference sequence). CDR3 in DNA: TGTGCCAGCAGTTCACCCGACAGGGTCCCCTATGGCTACACCTTC. This translates into CASSSPDRVPYGYTF.

This clone has just one count. The genes are TRBV30 and TRBJ2-5, with TRBD1 matching over 8 bases. The germline V gene encodes CDR1 GTSNPN and CDR2 SVGIG (reference sequence). J was trimmed by 1 base and V by 5 bases; bases with no gene match: 3. This CDR3 comprises 13 residues. The CDR3 nucleotides are TGTGCCTGGCTGACAGGGGTCCAAGAGACCCAGTACTTC. Encoded protein: CAWLTGVQETQYF.

The rearrangement uses TRBV3-1 (or the pseudogene TRBV3-2) and TRBJ1-5; D not certain. The germline V and J ends were trimmed by 0 bases and 5 bases, with 5 bases remaining between them. Germline V CDR1 and CDR2: LGHDT, YNNKEL (reference sequence). The CDR3 has 13 residues. CDR3 loop: CASSQERDQPQHF. CDR3 bases: TGTGCCAGCAGCCAAGAGAGGGATCAGCCCCAGCATTTT.